This T cell receptor beta chain is drawn from a study of blood T cell repertoires in COVID-19. Whole-study context: PBMCs, B-cell-depleted T cells, or T cells provided the cDNA or gDNA that made up the material.

In the study's own analysis: Amplifying reference gene primers gave estimates of nucleated cell counts. Profiling relied on immunoSEQ multiplex PCR, and the TCRdb table lists in-frame clones only, not all of them. V, J and clone size are taken as reported in that table, and D and trimming were inferred from the DNA itself. The table lists a few hundred thousand clones, around 89% of them singletons. Seattle patients were enrolled while actively infected and followed longitudinally. Sequenced: peripheral blood. The source is a woman between 45 and 65 years old with COVID-19, enrolled during active disease.

CDR3 in DNA: TGTGCCAGCAAGGGACAGGGGGGACTAGGGACCTACAATGAGCAGTTCTTC. Protein: CASKGQGGLGTYNEQFF. V usage is TRBV25-1 and J usage is TRBJ2-1, with 11 bases identical to TRBD1. Trimming at V came to 7 bases and at J to 2 bases, leaving 10 bases not matched to a gene. The CDR3 covers 17 residues. The germline V gene encodes CDR1 MGHDK and CDR2 SYGVNS.